This TCR beta chain stems from a study of blood T cell repertoires in COVID-19. Study context: The United States, Italy and Spain were the sources of the acute and convalescent COVID-19 samples. PBMCs, B-cell-depleted T cells, or T cells were the source of the cDNA or gDNA that made up the material.

In the source study's methods: For nucleated cells, counts were estimated from reference gene primer amplification. Profiling relied on immunoSEQ multiplex PCR, and the TCRdb table lists in-frame clones only, not all of them. V, J and clone size are those of that table, while D and trimming were read from the DNA. The sample has about 64,000 clones; approximately 91% are singletons. Germline-derived CDR1 and CDR2 are MNHNY and SVGAGI (reference sequence). With 5 bases clipped from V and 2 bases from J, the junction kept 13 bases outside the gene matches. The CDR3 is 17 residues long. Material for sequencing was peripheral blood. This sequence joins TRBV6-6 and TRBJ1-1; 8 nucleotides line up with TRBD1. The receptor's source is a human donor in a cohort sampled during active COVID-19. The CDR3 DNA sequence: TGTGCCAGCAGTCCTCGGTTCACAGGGGGAACTAACACTGAAGCTTTCTTT. Protein product: CASSPRFTGGTNTEAFF.